The 8 T cell receptor beta chains presented below share a single source sample, sequenced in a study of a mutant IDH1 vaccine in newly diagnosed glioma. Which antigens these TCRs recognize remains unknown. Using immunoSEQ multiplex PCR, the repertoire was profiled, and TCRdb retains in-frame clones only, with some absent. The table lists approximately 40,000 clones, 75% to 85% of them singletons. Time point specified: week 5, during vaccination. Doses of 300 ug of mutant IDH1 20-mer peptide were given with topical imiquimod. Sample: PBMCs, taken from a glioma patient whose treatment included an IDH1 peptide vaccine. These receptors were obtained from a man in his forties or fifties with glioma.

The chain has TRBV27 and TRBJ1-4; D not resolved. CDR3 length: 15 residues. With 0 bases removed from V and 4 bases from J, the gap between germline ends came to 9 bases. CDR1 is MNHEY and CDR2 is SMNVEV in the germline V gene (reference sequence). The CDR3 loop is CASSLSDRINEKLFF. CDR3 DNA: TGTGCCAGCAGTTTATCTGACCGGATTAATGAAAAACTGTTTTTT. Combining the CDR3 with reference TRBV27 and TRBJ1-4 gives the whole variable domain EAQVTQNPRYLITVTGKKLTVTCSQNMNHEYMSWYRQDPGLGLRQIYYSMNVEVTDKGDVPEGYKVSRKEKRNFPLILESPSPNQTSLYFCASSLSDRINEKLFFGSGTQLSVL.

This clone was seen a few times. This rearrangement joins TRBV2 to TRBJ1-4; tentatively, D is TRBD1 (6 bases). Trimming cost V 10 bases and J 10 bases, with 16 bases left between them. This CDR3 has 12 amino acids. Germline V gene lookup returns CDR1 SNHLY and CDR2 FYNNEI. This CDR3 reads CATGQGRGKLFF. In nucleotides, the CDR3 is TGTGCCACAGGGCAGGGGAGGGGAAAACTGTTTTTT.

The V call is TRBV7-8, the J call TRBJ1-1, with a tentative D call TRBD1 (5 bases). The germline V gene encodes CDR1 SGHVS and CDR2 FQNEAQ. The CDR3 sequence is 15 residues long. The V end was cut by 5 bases, the J end by 0 bases, with 13 bases between. In nucleotides, the CDR3 is TGTGCCAGCAGCCCCTATGGGGCGATGAACACTGAAGCTTTCTTT. Protein product: CASSPYGAMNTEAFF.

The chain uses TRBV4-1 and TRBJ1-1, with TRBD1 identical over 8 bases. This CDR3 has 15 amino acids. With V trimmed by 4 bases and J by 1 base, 5 bases remained unmatched. The germline V gene has CDR1 MGHRA and CDR2 YSYEKL. CDR3 protein: CASSRGQGPNTEAFF. As DNA, the CDR3 is TGCGCCAGCAGCCGAGGACAGGGACCGAACACTGAAGCTTTCTTT.

This chain links TRBV6-5 with TRBJ2-2; unclear D gene. The CDR3 runs to 14 residues. V was pared by 1 base and J by 6 bases, with 9 bases between. CDR1 is MNHEY and CDR2 is SVGAGI in the germline V gene. CDR3 DNA: TGTGCCAGCAGTTACTTTGGTAAACCCGGGGAGCTGTTTTTT. It is translated as CASSYFGKPGELFF.

The V call is TRBV4-1, the J call TRBJ2-5, with D perhaps matching TRBD2 (5 bases). Germline values: CDR1 MGHRA, CDR2 YSYEKL. This CDR3 has 15 amino acids. V was clipped by 0 bases and J by 4 bases, with 12 bases between them. The CDR3 protein is CASSQDRGLGETQYF. CDR3 DNA: TGCGCCAGCAGCCAAGATCGAGGGCTTGGAGAGACCCAGTACTTC.

This clone has a handful of counts. The V and J genes are TRBV6-5 and TRBJ1-1, with D unclear. The CDR3 has 14 amino acids. From germline, CDR1 is MNHEY and CDR2 SVGAGI. Trimming removed 8 bases at V and 1 base at J, with 14 bases between. CDR3 nucleotides: TGTGCCAGCCGACTTCACACGGGGAACACTGAAGCTTTCTTT. This gives the protein CASRLHTGNTEAFF.

This chain uses TRBV4-1 with TRBJ2-1; D possibly corresponds to TRBD2 (5 bases). The CDR3 contains 16 residues. CDR1 is MGHRA, CDR2 YSYEKL, per germline. V was shortened by 3 bases and J by 3 bases, with 15 bases between the two germline ends. In nucleotides, the CDR3 is TGCGCCAGCAGCCACCCTTCGGGGTTTCGCTACAATGAGCAGTTCTTC. Protein: CASSHPSGFRYNEQFF.